One T cell receptor beta chain is described in this entry. Division of CD4+ cells produced a CD45RA+ naive subset and a CD45RA-negative memory subset. Generated by immunoSEQ multiplex PCR, the TCRdb table keeps only in-frame clones and is missing some. This sample has roughly 2 million clones; about 94% occur once, and the top ten carry approximately 0.13%. The data were obtained in a study of shared clonotypes between healthy human individuals. CDR1 and CDR2 from the germline V gene are WSHSY and SAAADI. Losses at the gene ends were 6 bases for V and 3 bases for J; bases not matched to a gene: 8. The CDR3 extends over 14 amino acids.

The chain is built from TRBV10-2 and TRBJ2-7; 7 nucleotides align to TRBD1. The origin of this receptor is a man aged 18 to 30 in good health. The sample comprised naive CD4+ T cells sorted from blood. This sample's subset: CD45RA+ positively selected. DNA of the CDR3: TGCGCCAGCAGGTCAACAGGGGCCCGCTACGAGCAGTACTTC. Amino acids: CASRSTGARYEQYF.